The clone carrying this TCR beta chain was seen at least ten times. These data are taken from a study of metastatic and nonmetastatic thyroid tumors. Looking at the study overall: Across peripheral blood and tumor or nodule tissue samples taken from malignant and benign thyroid patients, the repertoires were compared with one another.

Patients had received no treatment of any kind before thyroid surgery. Via MiXCR, TCRdb re-called the PCR reads. This table holds around 29,000 clones, roughly 20% found once. Germline V gene data show CDR1 as SGHTA and CDR2 as FQGNSA. This CDR3 has 16 residues. With 2 bases removed from V and 4 bases from J, the gap between germline ends came to 15 bases. The chain links TRBV7-2 to TRBJ2-1, with D perhaps TRBD2 (5 bases). The sequencing sample was made of blood. This TCR derives from a female donor with papillary thyroid cancer or a benign thyroid nodule (not recorded which). Some clones in this sample may be carry-over from other donors' samples. The CDR3 DNA reads as TGTGCCAGCAGCTTAAGGTTGGGAGAAGCTTACAATGAGCAGTTCTTC. This codes for CASSLRLGEAYNEQFF.